Listed here is a single TCR beta chain. The antigen remains undetermined. Trimming cost V 3 bases and J 6 bases, with 15 bases left between them. Germline V gives CDR1 MNHNY, CDR2 SVGAGI (reference sequence). This CDR3 is built from 14 residues. A 5'RACE reaction primed in the constant segment made cDNA libraries of TCR alpha and TCR beta, and these carried sample barcodes and UMIs. TCRdb ran MiXCR on the 5' RACE reads and lists one entry per CDR3 protein. The repertoire holds 300,000 to 350,000 distinct CDR3 sequences, with around 15% as singletons. The source of the sample is a study of T-cell memory formation after mild COVID-19. Study-wide background: Across donors, TCR clusters were largely donor specific.

Study-wide findings and caveats: Cross-reactive memory appears to have joined, as suggested by some responding clones showing up in pre-infection memory. The main location of contracting CD4+ clones was CM and EM, and that of contracting CD8+ clones was EMRA.

The rearrangement joins TRBV6-6 to TRBJ2-7; no definite D call. This clonotype was obtained from a man aged 18 to 30 who had mild COVID-19 (a few samples of this study predate the infection). Cell type and time point are not known. The specimen sequenced was PBMCs or a T cell subset sorted from them (not recorded which). CDR3: CASSYGRRSLEQYV. As DNA, the CDR3 is TGTGCCAGCAGTTATGGCCGACGCTCCCTCGAGCAGTACGTC.